This entry lists 32 T cell receptor beta chains sequenced from one sample in a study of blood T cell repertoires in COVID-19. Clones were read by immunoSEQ multiplex PCR, and TCRdb kept only the in-frame ones, dropping some. The sample holds about 160,000 clones; 75% to 85% are singletons and the top ten take roughly 3.4%. What was sequenced was PBMCs or T cells enriched from blood (not recorded which). The receptors shown here come from a woman aged 60-70 years who had recovered from COVID-19.

The sample holds a few counts of this clone. The chain joins TRBV11-3 to TRBJ1-4; 9 positions agree with TRBD1. The J segment lost 8 bases and the V segment lost 5 bases, leaving 9 bases of the junction unmatched. The CDR3 length is 15 residues. Germline CDR1 is SGHNT and CDR2 is YENEEA. CDR3 coding DNA: TGTGCCAGCAGCCGAAGGGACAGGGTTGCCGAAAAACTGTTTTTT. Translated: CASSRRDRVAEKLFF.

CDR3 bases: TGTGCCAGCAGTTTACAGGGTGAAGCTTTCTTT. This translates into CASSLQGEAFF. V and J are TRBV6-5 and TRBJ1-1, with a weak D call TRBD1 (6 bases). CDR1 and CDR2 from the germline V gene are MNHEY and SVGAGI. Trimming stripped 4 bases from V and 7 bases from J, with 7 bases between. CDR3 length equals 11 residues.

J is TRBJ1-6 and V is TRBV7-9; D unclear. CDR3 length equals 13 residues. V lost 4 bases and J lost 8, with 9 bases in between. Germline CDR1 SEHNR, CDR2 FQNEAQ (reference sequence). The CDR3: CASSSNSDSPLHF. The CDR3 DNA is TGTGCCAGCAGCTCCAACTCTGATTCACCCCTCCACTTT.

The chain has TRBV11-2 and TRBJ1-2; D is perhaps TRBD1 (5 bases). V gave up 1 base and J gave up 6 bases, with 15 bases separating them. The CDR3 length is 15 residues. Germline lookup yields CDR1 SGHAT and CDR2 FQNNGV. The CDR3: CASSLGGQGFHGYTF. For the CDR3, the DNA is TGTGCCAGCAGCTTAGGGGGTCAGGGCTTTCATGGCTACACCTTC.

The chain carries TRBV2 and TRBJ1-1, with 10 bases matching TRBD1. The CDR3 loop spans 13 amino acids. From germline, CDR1 is SNHLY and CDR2 FYNNEI. J gave up 10 bases and V 4 bases, and 6 bases lay outside the gene matches. The CDR3 DNA follows: TGTGCCAGCAGTGTGACAGGGGGCGGGTTAGCTTTCTTT. Translated, it gives CASSVTGGGLAFF.

This chain connects TRBV3-1 (or the pseudogene TRBV3-2) to TRBJ1-2, with TRBD1 matching over 7 bases. The CDR3 runs to 15 residues. V gave up 4 bases and J gave up 8 bases; unmatched junction bases: 13. Germline V gene data show CDR1 as LGHDT and CDR2 as YNNKEL (reference sequence). CDR3 loop: CASSLRGQNVRGYTF. DNA of the CDR3: TGTGCCAGCAGCCTCCGGGGACAGAATGTGAGAGGCTACACCTTC.

This clone appeared a few times. This chain connects TRBV10-1 to TRBJ2-2, with 7 bases lining up with TRBD2. The germline V gene has CDR1 WNHNN and CDR2 SYGVQD (reference sequence). The CDR3 spans 14 residues. V shed 3 bases, J shed 5 bases, and the junction held 3 bases outside the gene matches. In nucleotides, the CDR3 is TGCGCCAGCAGTGACGCCGGGGGGACCGGGGAGCTGTTTTTT. Its translation is CASSDAGGTGELFF.

The V gene is TRBV7-6, the J gene TRBJ2-1; 7 nucleotides line up with TRBD1. Germline CDR1 is SGHVS and CDR2 is FNYEAQ. With 5 bases clipped from V and 3 bases from J, the junction kept 10 bases outside the gene matches. The CDR3 runs to 16 residues. For the CDR3, the DNA is TGTGCCAGCAGCCGGCGGACAGGTCCTAGCTACAATGAGCAGTTCTTC. Translated, it gives CASSRRTGPSYNEQFF.

The rearrangement uses TRBV29-1 and TRBJ2-3; possible D gene TRBD2, 5 bases. This CDR3 spans 12 amino acids. Between the trimmed V and J ends, which lost 2 bases and 4 bases, there was a span of 7 bases. Germline CDR1 SQVTM, CDR2 ANQGSEA. The CDR3 sequence is CSVELASDTQYF. For the CDR3, the DNA is TGCAGCGTTGAACTAGCCTCAGATACGCAGTATTTT.

The chain uses TRBV7-2 and TRBJ1-6; D gene unclear. Germline CDR1 and CDR2: SGHTA and FQGNSA. Trimming shortened V by 5 bases and J by 7 bases, and 6 bases separated the two germline ends. This CDR3 has 12 amino acids. CDR3 coding DNA: TGTGCCAGCAGCCCTTCCAATTCACCCCTCCACTTT. As protein: CASSPSNSPLHF.

This clone was observed once. This chain links TRBV9 with TRBJ1-1; maybe TRBD1 (5 bases). Germline V gene lookup returns CDR1 SGDLS and CDR2 YYNGEE. Trimming removed 0 bases from V and 1 base from J, with 7 bases in between. The CDR3 sequence is 14 residues long. The CDR3 reads CASSVDRTNTEAFF. CDR3 coding DNA: TGTGCCAGCAGCGTAGACAGGACGAACACTGAAGCTTTCTTT.

This rearrangement joins TRBV5-5 to TRBJ2-7, with 11 bases aligning to TRBD2. This CDR3 spans 16 amino acids. With 3 bases clipped from V and 0 bases from J, the junction kept 5 bases outside the gene matches. Germline V gene lookup returns CDR1 SGHKS and CDR2 YYEKEE (reference sequence). Here the CDR3 DNA reads TGTGCCAGCAGCTCAGGGACTAGCGGAAGCTCCTACGAGCAGTACTTC. Encoded protein: CASSSGTSGSSYEQYF.

This clone has only a few counts. The V and J genes are TRBV12-5 and TRBJ2-3; D unresolved. The CDR3 covers 15 residues. Per the germline V gene, CDR1 is LGHNT and CDR2 is FRNRAP. Trimming removed 7 bases at V and 0 bases at J, with 14 bases between. CDR3 in amino acids: CASARVETSTDTQYF. CDR3 nucleotide sequence: TGTGCTAGTGCTAGAGTAGAGACTAGCACAGATACGCAGTATTTT.

V gene TRBV27 combines with J gene TRBJ2-1; 11 nucleotides match TRBD1. Germline CDR1 reads MNHEY; CDR2 reads SMNVEV (reference sequence). V was pared by 6 bases and J by 6 bases, with 4 bases of the junction left unmatched. The length of the CDR3 is 14 residues. The CDR3 is CASRRGTGGNEQFF. CDR3 sequence (DNA): TGTGCCAGCAGACGCGGGACAGGGGGCAATGAGCAGTTCTTC.

This clone was counted once. The V and J genes are TRBV15 and TRBJ2-7; D is perhaps TRBD1 (5 bases). This CDR3 is 14 amino acids long. Germline V lookup: CDR1 LNHNV, CDR2 YYDKDF (reference sequence). Trimming left V 8 bases short and J 0 bases short, with 14 bases between. The CDR3 coding sequence is TGTGCCACCGGTTGGACATTGAGCTCCTACGAGCAGTACTTC. Encoded protein: CATGWTLSSYEQYF.

J is TRBJ2-3 and V is TRBV20-1, with no clear D. The V and J ends lost 7 bases and 2 bases respectively, with 7 bases between them. CDR1 is DFQATT and CDR2 is SNEGSKA in the germline V gene (reference sequence). CDR3 length: 11 residues. CDR3 region: CSVAVTDTQYF. The CDR3 DNA reads TGCAGTGTGGCAGTCACAGATACGCAGTATTTT.

This clone was counted many times. The chain links TRBV2 to TRBJ1-1, with 11 positions matching TRBD1. Trimming at V came to 7 bases and at J to 0 bases, leaving 4 bases not matched to a gene. This CDR3 is 15 amino acids long. Germline assignment: CDR1 SNHLY and CDR2 FYNNEI. CDR3 amino acids: CASKGTGGLNTEAFF. The CDR3 DNA follows: TGTGCCAGCAAAGGGACAGGGGGTTTGAACACTGAAGCTTTCTTT. The whole variable domain, remainder taken from reference TRBV2 and TRBJ1-1, is EPEVTQTPSHQVTQMGQEVILRCVPISNHLYFYWYRQILGQKVEFLVSFYNNEISEKSEIFDDQFSVERPDGSNFTLKIRSTKLEDSAMYFCASKGTGGLNTEAFFGQGTRLTVV.

The chain is built from TRBV7-2 and TRBJ1-2; D gene unclear. The CDR3 runs to 14 residues. The germline V and J ends were trimmed by 5 bases and 6 bases, with 16 bases remaining between them. Germline V gene sequence: CDR1 SGHTA, CDR2 FQGNSA. The CDR3 spells CASSPLMREHGYTF. The CDR3 DNA follows: TGTGCCAGCAGCCCCCTAATGAGGGAACATGGCTACACCTTC.

V and J are TRBV2 and TRBJ1-6; D remains unclear. Germline-derived CDR1 and CDR2 are SNHLY and FYNNEI. Deletions cut 4 bases from V and 3 bases from J, with 10 bases between. This CDR3 contains 15 residues. For the CDR3, the DNA is TGTGCCAGCAGTGGAGGGCAGAACTATAATTCACCCCTCCACTTT. Protein sequence: CASSGGQNYNSPLHF.

A note on this clone: The sample contains more than one DNA sequence encoding this CDR3. V and J are TRBV5-1 and TRBJ1-6; D not resolved. Germline V lookup: CDR1 SGHRS, CDR2 YFSETQ. Trimming shortened V by 0 bases and J by 5 bases, and 6 bases separated the two germline ends. The CDR3 contains 14 residues. This CDR3 reads CASSLERDNSPLHF. The CDR3 nucleotides are TGCGCCAGCAGCTTGGAGCGGGATAATTCACCCCTCCACTTT.

This chain links TRBV18 with TRBJ2-3, with 8 bases identical to TRBD1. V lost 4 bases, J lost 7 bases, and 10 bases stayed unmatched. The CDR3 loop spans 15 amino acids. The germline V gene has CDR1 KGHSH and CDR2 LQKENI. CDR3 amino acids: CASSLDREVANTQYF. The CDR3 DNA is TGTGCCAGCTCACTGGACAGGGAGGTTGCAAATACGCAGTATTTT.

V and J are TRBV7-8 and TRBJ2-6, with TRBD1 matching 11 bases. The CDR3 loop spans 18 amino acids. CDR1 and CDR2 (germline): SGHVS, FQNEAQ. J gave up 1 base and V 5 bases, and 7 bases lay outside the gene matches. CDR3 bases: TGTGCCAGCAGCCGAGGACAGGGGGCGCTTTCTGGGGCCAACGTCCTGACTTTC. Its protein product is CASSRGQGALSGANVLTF.

This chain links TRBV5-6 with TRBJ1-1; 7 bases fit TRBD1. The V and J ends lost 5 bases and 2 bases, in that order; junction bases with no gene match: 21. Germline V gene data show CDR1 as SGHDT and CDR2 as YYEEEE. The CDR3 contains 19 residues. The CDR3 spells CASREGTERGEVGNTEAFF. The CDR3 bases are TGTGCCAGCAGGGAGGGGACAGAACGAGGAGAGGTCGGAAACACTGAAGCTTTCTTT.

The chain uses TRBV12-3 or TRBV12-4 and TRBJ2-3; no clear D. Deletions cut 6 bases from V and 5 bases from J, with 6 bases between. CDR3 length: 11 amino acids. The CDR3 DNA sequence: TGTGCCAGCAGCCCTCTAGATACGCAGTATTTT. Protein sequence: CASSPLDTQYF.

The CDR3 coding sequence is TGTGCCAGCATTGGGACAGGGGAGATCCACGAGCAGTACTTC. This sequence encodes CASIGTGEIHEQYF. The chain uses TRBV2 and TRBJ2-7; 10 bases agree with TRBD1. The CDR3 is made up of 14 amino acids. With 7 bases clipped from V and 5 bases from J, the junction kept 8 bases outside the gene matches. Germline V lookup: CDR1 SNHLY, CDR2 FYNNEI.

The chain carries TRBV4-1 and TRBJ1-2, with 8 bases matching TRBD1. Trimming took 0 bases from V and 4 from J; bases not matched to a gene: 4. Germline CDR1 MGHRA, CDR2 YSYEKL. This CDR3 contains 15 residues. CDR3 nucleotides: TGCGCCAGCAGCCAAGACGGGGGGACAGGCTATGGCTACACCTTC. As protein: CASSQDGGTGYGYTF.

V usage is TRBV24-1 and J usage is TRBJ2-1, with D unresolved. Germline CDR1 is KGHDR and CDR2 is SFDVKD. The CDR3 totals 11 residues. Trimming cost V 9 bases and J 2 bases, with 4 bases left between them. CDR3 amino acids: CATGAYNEQFF. The CDR3 nucleotides read TGTGCCACCGGAGCCTACAATGAGCAGTTCTTC.

The chain uses TRBV11-3 and TRBJ2-2; 10 nucleotides match TRBD2. The ends lost 6 bases at V and 0 bases at J; junction bases unmatched: 1. Germline lookup yields CDR1 SGHNT and CDR2 YENEEA. The CDR3 spans 15 residues. The CDR3 bases are TGTGCCAGCAGAGCGGGGGGGACGAACACCGGGGAGCTGTTTTTT. Protein sequence: CASRAGGTNTGELFF.

The chain has TRBV5-4 and TRBJ1-6, with 7 nucleotides matching TRBD1. From germline, CDR1 is SGHNT and CDR2 YYREEE (reference sequence). The CDR3 length is 17 residues. V gave up 3 bases and J gave up 4 bases; unmatched junction bases: 10. In DNA form, the CDR3 reads TGTGCCAGCAGCTCCACATCCGGGACAGTTTATAATTCACCCCTCCACTTT. Protein: CASSSTSGTVYNSPLHF.

This sequence joins TRBV11-1 and TRBJ2-1, with D possibly being TRBD1 (6 bases). Germline CDR1 and CDR2: SGHAT and FQDESV (reference sequence). Trimming cost V 5 bases and J 5 bases, with 10 bases left between them. CDR3 length equals 13 residues. The CDR3 protein is CASSRNRDNEQFF. The CDR3 DNA follows: TGTGCCAGCAGCCGAAACAGGGACAATGAGCAGTTCTTC.

The count of this clone is one. The chain is built from TRBV5-4 and TRBJ2-1; 11 bases are a match to TRBD2. The CDR3 totals 15 residues. Germline-derived CDR1 and CDR2 are SGHNT and YYREEE (reference sequence). V gave up 2 bases and J gave up 5 bases; unmatched junction bases: 3. CDR3 residues: CASSFSGGADNEQFF. CDR3 nucleotides: TGTGCCAGCAGCTTTAGCGGGGGGGCCGACAATGAGCAGTTCTTC.

The chain combines TRBV19 with TRBJ2-3, with a possible D match to TRBD2 (5 bases). V lost 4 bases, J lost 0 bases, and 11 bases lay in between. The length of the CDR3 is 15 residues. Germline V lookup: CDR1 LNHDA, CDR2 SQIVND (reference sequence). CDR3 amino acids: CASSNLAASTDTQYF. The CDR3 DNA sequence: TGTGCCAGTAGTAACCTAGCTGCCAGCACAGATACGCAGTATTTT. The variable domain in full, completed from reference TRBV19 and TRBJ2-3, reads DGGITQSPKYLFRKEGQNVTLSCEQNLNHDAMYWYRQDPGQGLRLIYYSQIVNDFQKGDIAEGYSVSREKKESFPLTVTSAQKNPTAFYLCASSNLAASTDTQYFGPGTRLTVL.